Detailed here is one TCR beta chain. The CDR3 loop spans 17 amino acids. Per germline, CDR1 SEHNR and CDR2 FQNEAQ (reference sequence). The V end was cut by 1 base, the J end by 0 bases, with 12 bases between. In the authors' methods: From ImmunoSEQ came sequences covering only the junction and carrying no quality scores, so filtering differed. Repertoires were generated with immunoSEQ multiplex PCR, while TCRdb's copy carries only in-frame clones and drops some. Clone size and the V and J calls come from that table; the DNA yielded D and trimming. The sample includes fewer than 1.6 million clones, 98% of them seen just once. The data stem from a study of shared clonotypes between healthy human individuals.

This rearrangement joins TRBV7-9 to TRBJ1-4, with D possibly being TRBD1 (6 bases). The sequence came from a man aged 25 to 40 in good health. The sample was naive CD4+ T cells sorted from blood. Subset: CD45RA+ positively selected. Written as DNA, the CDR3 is TGTGCCAGCAGCTTAGACAGGGTGACTCCAACTAATGAAAAACTGTTTTTT. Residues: CASSLDRVTPTNEKLFF. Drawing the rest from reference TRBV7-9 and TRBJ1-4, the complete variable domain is DTGVSQNPRHKITKRGQNVTFRCDPISEHNRLYWYRQTLGQGPEFLTYFQNEAQLEKSRLLSDRFSAERPKGSFSTLEIQRTEQGDSAMYLCASSLDRVTPTNEKLFFGSGTQLSVL.